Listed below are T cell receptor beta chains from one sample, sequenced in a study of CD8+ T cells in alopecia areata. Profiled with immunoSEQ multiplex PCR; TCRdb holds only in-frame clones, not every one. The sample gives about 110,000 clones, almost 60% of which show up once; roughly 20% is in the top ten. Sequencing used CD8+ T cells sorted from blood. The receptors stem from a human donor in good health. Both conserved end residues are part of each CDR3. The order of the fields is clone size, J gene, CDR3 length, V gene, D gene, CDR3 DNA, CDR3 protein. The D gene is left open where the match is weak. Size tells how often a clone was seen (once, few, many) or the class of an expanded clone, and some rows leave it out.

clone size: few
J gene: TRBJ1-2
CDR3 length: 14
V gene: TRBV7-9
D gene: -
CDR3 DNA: TGTGCCAGCAGCTTTCCGGGACCGTACTATGGCTACACCTTC
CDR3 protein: CASSFPGPYYGYTF

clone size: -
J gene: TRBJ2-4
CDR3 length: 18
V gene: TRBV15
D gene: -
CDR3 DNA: TGTGCCACCAGCAGAGCCAACAGCGGGTATTGGGCCAAAAACATTCAGTACTTC
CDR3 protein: CATSRANSGYWAKNIQYF

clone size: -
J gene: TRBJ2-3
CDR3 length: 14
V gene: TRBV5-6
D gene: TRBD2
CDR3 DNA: TGTGCCAGCAGCGAGACTAGCGTGACAGATACGCAGTATTTT
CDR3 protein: CASSETSVTDTQYF

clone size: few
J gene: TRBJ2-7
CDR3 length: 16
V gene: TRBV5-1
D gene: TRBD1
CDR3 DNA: TGCGCCAGCAGCGCCCGGGACAGGGGCGGCAATGAGGAGCAGTACTTC
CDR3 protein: CASSARDRGGNEEQYF

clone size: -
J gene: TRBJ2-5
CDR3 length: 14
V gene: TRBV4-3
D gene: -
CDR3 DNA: TGCGCCAGCAGCCAAGAAGGAGTCCAAGAGACCCAGTACTTC
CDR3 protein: CASSQEGVQETQYF

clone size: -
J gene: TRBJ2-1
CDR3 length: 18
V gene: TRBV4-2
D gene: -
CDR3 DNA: TGTGCCAGCAGCCAAGATGGTGTACACGAGAGCTCCTACAATGAGCAGTTCTTC
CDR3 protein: CASSQDGVHESSYNEQFF

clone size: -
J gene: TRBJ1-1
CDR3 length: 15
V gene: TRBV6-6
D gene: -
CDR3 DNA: TGTGCCAGCAGTTACGTCCCTGGGGGGGCCCCTGAAGCTTTCTTT
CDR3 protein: CASSYVPGGAPEAFF

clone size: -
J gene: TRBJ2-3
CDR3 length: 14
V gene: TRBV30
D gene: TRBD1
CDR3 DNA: TGTGCCTGGAAGACGGGACAGGGACCAGATACGCAGTATTTT
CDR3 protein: CAWKTGQGPDTQYF

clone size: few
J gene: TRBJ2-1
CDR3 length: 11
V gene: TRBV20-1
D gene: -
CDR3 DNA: TGCAGCGGTGAACCCTACAATGAGCAGTTCTTC
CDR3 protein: CSGEPYNEQFF

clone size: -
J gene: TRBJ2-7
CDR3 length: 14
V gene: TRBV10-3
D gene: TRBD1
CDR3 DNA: TGTGCCATCAGGCCCGGGACAGGGGGCAACGAGCAGTACTTC
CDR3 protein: CAIRPGTGGNEQYF

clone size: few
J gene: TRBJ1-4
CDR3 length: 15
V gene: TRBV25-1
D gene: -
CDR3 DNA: TGTGCCAGCAGTGAAGAAGGGGGAACTAATGAAAAACTGTTTTTT
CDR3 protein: CASSEEGGTNEKLFF

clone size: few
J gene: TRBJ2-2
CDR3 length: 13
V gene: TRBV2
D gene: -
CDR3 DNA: TGTGCCTCATCTCCCGTGGACACCGGGGAGCTGTTTTTT
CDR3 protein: CASSPVDTGELFF

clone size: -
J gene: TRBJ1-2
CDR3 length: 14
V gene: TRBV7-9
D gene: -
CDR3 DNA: TGTGCCAGCAGCTTAGGTGGCAGAGGCGACTCCTACACCTTC
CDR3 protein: CASSLGGRGDSYTF

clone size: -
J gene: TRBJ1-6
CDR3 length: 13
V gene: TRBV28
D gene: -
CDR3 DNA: TGTGCCAGCCAGGGTAACTATAATTCACCCCTCCACTTT
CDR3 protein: CASQGNYNSPLHF

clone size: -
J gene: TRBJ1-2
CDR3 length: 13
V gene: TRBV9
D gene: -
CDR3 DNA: TGTGCCAGCAGCGTATGGTTTAACTATGGCTACACCTTC
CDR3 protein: CASSVWFNYGYTF

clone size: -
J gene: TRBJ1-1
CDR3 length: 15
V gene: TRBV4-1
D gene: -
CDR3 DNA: TGCGCCAGCAGCTCAAGGGACTTCCTGAACACTGAAGCTTTCTTT
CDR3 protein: CASSSRDFLNTEAFF

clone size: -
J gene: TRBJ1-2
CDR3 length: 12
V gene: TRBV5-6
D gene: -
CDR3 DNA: TGTGCCAGCAGCGCCGGGGTCTATGGCTACACCTTC
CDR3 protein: CASSAGVYGYTF

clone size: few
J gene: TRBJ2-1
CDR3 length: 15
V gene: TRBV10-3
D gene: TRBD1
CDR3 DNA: TGTGCCATCAGTGACCCGGGACAGGGCTACAATGAGCAGTTCTTC
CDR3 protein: CAISDPGQGYNEQFF

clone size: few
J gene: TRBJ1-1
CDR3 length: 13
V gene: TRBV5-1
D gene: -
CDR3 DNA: TGCGCCAGCAGCTTGGGAGGGGCGGCTGAAGCTTTCTTT
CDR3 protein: CASSLGGAAEAFF

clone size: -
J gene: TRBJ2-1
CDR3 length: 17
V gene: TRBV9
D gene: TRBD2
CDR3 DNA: TGTGCCAGCAGCGTAGGGCTAGCGGGGGATAATTACAATGAGCAGTTCTTC
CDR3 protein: CASSVGLAGDNYNEQFF

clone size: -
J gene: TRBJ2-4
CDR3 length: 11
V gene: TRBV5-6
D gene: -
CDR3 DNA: TGTGCCAGCAGCTATGGGGGCCTTCAGTACTTC
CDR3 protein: CASSYGGLQYF

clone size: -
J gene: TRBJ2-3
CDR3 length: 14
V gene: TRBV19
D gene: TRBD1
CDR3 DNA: TGTGCCAGTTCAGGGGGACAGGGCACAGATACGCAGTATTTT
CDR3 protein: CASSGGQGTDTQYF

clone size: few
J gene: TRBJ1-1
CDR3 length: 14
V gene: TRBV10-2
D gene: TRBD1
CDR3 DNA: TGCGCCAGCGAAAGGACAGGGTTGAACACTGAAGCTTTCTTT
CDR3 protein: CASERTGLNTEAFF

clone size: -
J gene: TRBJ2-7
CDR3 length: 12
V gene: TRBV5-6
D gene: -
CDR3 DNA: TGTGCCAGCAGCCCCATTGGCAACGAGCAGTACTTC
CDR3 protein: CASSPIGNEQYF

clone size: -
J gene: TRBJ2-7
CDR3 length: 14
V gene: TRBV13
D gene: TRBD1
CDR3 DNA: TGTGCCAGCACCGGGACAGGGAGCTCCTACGAGCAGTACTTC
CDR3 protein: CASTGTGSSYEQYF

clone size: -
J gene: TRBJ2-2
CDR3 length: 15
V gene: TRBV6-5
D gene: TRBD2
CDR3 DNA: TGTGCCAGCAGTCCTAGCGGGGGGAACACCGGGGAGCTGTTTTTT
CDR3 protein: CASSPSGGNTGELFF

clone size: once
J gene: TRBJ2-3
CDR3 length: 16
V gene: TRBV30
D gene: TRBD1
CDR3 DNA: TGTGCCTGGAGAGCCGGGACAGGGACTAGCACAGATACGCAGTATTTT
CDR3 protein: CAWRAGTGTSTDTQYF

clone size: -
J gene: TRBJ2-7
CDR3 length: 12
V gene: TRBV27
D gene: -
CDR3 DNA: TGTGCCAGCAGTTTAGGTGGTTCGGAGCAGTACTTC
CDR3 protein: CASSLGGSEQYF

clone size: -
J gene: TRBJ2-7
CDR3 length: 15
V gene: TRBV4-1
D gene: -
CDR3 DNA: TGCGCCAGCAGCCAAGAGGTCTCGGAGACCTACGAGCAGTACTTC
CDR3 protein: CASSQEVSETYEQYF

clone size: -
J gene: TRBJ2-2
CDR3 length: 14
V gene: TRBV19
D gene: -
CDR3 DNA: TGTGCCAGTAACACCCCCGAGGGCGCCGGGGAGCTGTTTTTT
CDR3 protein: CASNTPEGAGELFF

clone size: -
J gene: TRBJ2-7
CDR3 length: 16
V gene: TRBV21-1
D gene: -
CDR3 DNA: TGTGCCAGCCGGTTCGCGACGGGCGGAACCTCCTACGAGCAGTACTTC
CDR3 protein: CASRFATGGTSYEQYF

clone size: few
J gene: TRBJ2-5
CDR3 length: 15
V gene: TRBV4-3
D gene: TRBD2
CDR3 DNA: TGCGCCAGCAGCCAAGAGCGGGGGGGCCAAGAGACCCAGTACTTC
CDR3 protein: CASSQERGGQETQYF

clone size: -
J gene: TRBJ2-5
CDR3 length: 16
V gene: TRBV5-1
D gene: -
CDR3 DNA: TGCGCCAGCAGCTTGGGACAAAGATCGGGGGAAGAGACCCAGTACTTC
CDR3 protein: CASSLGQRSGEETQYF

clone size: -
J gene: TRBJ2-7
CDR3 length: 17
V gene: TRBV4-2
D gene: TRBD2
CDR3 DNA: TGTGCCAGCAGCCTTAACCCCGGGACTAGCGGGGACTACGAGCAGTACTTC
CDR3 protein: CASSLNPGTSGDYEQYF

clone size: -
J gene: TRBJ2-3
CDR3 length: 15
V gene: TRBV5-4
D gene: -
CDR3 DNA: TGTGCCAGCAGCAACGGCTTGTCGCCGGCAGATACGCAGTATTTT
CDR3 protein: CASSNGLSPADTQYF

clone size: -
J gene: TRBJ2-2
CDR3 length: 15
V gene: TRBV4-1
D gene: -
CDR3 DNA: TGCGCCAGCAGCCGCGTAGAACAGATCACCGGGGAGCTGTTTTTT
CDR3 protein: CASSRVEQITGELFF

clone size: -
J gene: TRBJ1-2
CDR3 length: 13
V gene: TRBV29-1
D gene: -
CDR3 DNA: TGCAGCGTTGAAGGGACGGGGCGGCATGGCTACACCTTC
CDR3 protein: CSVEGTGRHGYTF

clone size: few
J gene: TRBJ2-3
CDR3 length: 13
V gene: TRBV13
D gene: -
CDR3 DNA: TGTGCCAGCAGTACAGGGAGCACAGATACGCAGTATTTT
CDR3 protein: CASSTGSTDTQYF

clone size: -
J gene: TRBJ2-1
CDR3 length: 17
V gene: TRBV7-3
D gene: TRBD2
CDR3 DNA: TGTGCCTTTCAGCAGGGAAGCGGGAGAAGATCCTACAATGAGCAGTTCTTC
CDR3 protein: CAFQQGSGRRSYNEQFF

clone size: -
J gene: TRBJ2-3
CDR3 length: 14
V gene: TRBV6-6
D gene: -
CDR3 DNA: TGTGCCAGCATCGACCCTGCCTTTTTGTATACGCAGTATTTT
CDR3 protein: CASIDPAFLYTQYF

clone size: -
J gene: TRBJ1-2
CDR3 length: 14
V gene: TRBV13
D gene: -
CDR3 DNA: TGTGCCAGCAGCTTAGGGGGCAACTGGGAGGGCTACACCTTC
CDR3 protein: CASSLGGNWEGYTF

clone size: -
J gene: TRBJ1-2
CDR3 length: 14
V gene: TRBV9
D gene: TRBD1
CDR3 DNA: TGTGCCAGCAGCACGCCGACAGGGTTCGATGGCTACACCTTC
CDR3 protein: CASSTPTGFDGYTF

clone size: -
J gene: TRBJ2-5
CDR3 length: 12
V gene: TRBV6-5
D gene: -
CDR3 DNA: TGTGCCAGCAGTTCGGGTGGAGAGACCCAGTACTTC
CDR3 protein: CASSSGGETQYF

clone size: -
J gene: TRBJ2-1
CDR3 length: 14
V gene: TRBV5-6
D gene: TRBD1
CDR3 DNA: TGTGCCAGTGCGACAGGGGGCACCTACAATGAGCAGTTCTTC
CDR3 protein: CASATGGTYNEQFF

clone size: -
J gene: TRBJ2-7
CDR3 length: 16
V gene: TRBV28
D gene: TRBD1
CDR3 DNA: TGTGCCAGCAGCCTCCCAAGTTCCCGCAGGGGGCGCGAGCAGTACTTC
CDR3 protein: CASSLPSSRRGREQYF

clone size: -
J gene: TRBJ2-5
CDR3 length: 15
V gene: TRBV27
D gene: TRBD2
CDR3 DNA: TGTGCCAGCAGCGCGAAGACTAGCGGTGGGGAGACCCAGTACTTC
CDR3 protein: CASSAKTSGGETQYF

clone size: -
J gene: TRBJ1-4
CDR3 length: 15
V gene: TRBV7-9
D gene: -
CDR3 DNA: TGTGCCAGCAGCGAGCTTCTAGCAACTAATGAAAAACTGTTTTTT
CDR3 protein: CASSELLATNEKLFF

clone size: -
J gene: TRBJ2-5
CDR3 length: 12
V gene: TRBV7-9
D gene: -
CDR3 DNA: TGTGCCAGCAGCTTAGGCGAAGAGACCCAGTACTTC
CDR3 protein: CASSLGEETQYF

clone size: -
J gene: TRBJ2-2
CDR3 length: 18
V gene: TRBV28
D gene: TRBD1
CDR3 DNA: TGTGCCAGCAGTCCTCCGGGACAGGGGGCGGTAGACACCGGGGAGCTGTTTTTT
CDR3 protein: CASSPPGQGAVDTGELFF

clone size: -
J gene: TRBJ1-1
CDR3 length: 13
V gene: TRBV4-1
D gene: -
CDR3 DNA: TGCGCCAGCAGCCATCCGGGCTCGACTGAAGCTTTCTTT
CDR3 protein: CASSHPGSTEAFF

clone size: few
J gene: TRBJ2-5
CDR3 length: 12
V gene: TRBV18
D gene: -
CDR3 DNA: TGTGCCAGCTCAGATGCGACAGAGACCCAGTACTTC
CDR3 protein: CASSDATETQYF

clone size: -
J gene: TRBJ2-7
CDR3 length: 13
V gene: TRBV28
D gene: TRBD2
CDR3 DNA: TGTGCCAGCAGAAACGGGGGGGTTTGGGAGCAGTACTTC
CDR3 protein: CASRNGGVWEQYF

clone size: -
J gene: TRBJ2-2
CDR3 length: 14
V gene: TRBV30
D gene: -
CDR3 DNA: TGTGCCTGGAATCTAGCCTCTAACACCGGGGAGCTGTTTTTT
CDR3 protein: CAWNLASNTGELFF